The 32 T cell receptor beta chains in this list originate from one sample, sequenced in a study of blood T cell repertoires in COVID-19. Repertoires were generated with immunoSEQ multiplex PCR, while TCRdb's copy carries only in-frame clones and drops some. The table records under 300,000 clones, approximately 83% of them present only once. The sample consisted of peripheral blood. The receptors originated from a human donor in a cohort sampled during active COVID-19.

V is TRBV6-5 and J is TRBJ1-2; D is unclear. Trimming left V 0 bases short and J 7 bases short, with 15 bases between. Germline V gives CDR1 MNHEY, CDR2 SVGAGI. CDR3 length: 15 residues. CDR3 in DNA: TGTGCCAGCAGTTACTCTCTTTCCCAACCCAGTGGCTACACCTTC. It encodes CASSYSLSQPSGYTF.

This clone was recorded once. V usage is TRBV5-1 and J usage is TRBJ2-5, with D perhaps TRBD2 (6 bases). CDR1 SGHRS and CDR2 YFSETQ come from the germline V gene. Trimming cost V 2 bases and J 4 bases, with 18 bases left between them. The CDR3 totals 16 residues. The CDR3 spells CASSLGGTTVRETQYF. DNA of the CDR3: TGCGCCAGCAGCTTAGGCGGGACCACTGTACGAGAGACCCAGTACTTC.

This clone has just a few counts. The chain combines TRBV28 with TRBJ2-1, with D perhaps TRBD1 (5 bases). Trimming cost V 8 bases and J 1 base, with 9 bases left between them. There are 13 residues in the CDR3. Germline V gene lookup returns CDR1 MDHEN and CDR2 SYDVKM. DNA for the CDR3: TGTGCCAGCTGCAGGGCGTCCTACAATGAGCAGTTCTTC. Its protein is CASCRASYNEQFF.

This clone has just a few counts. The J gene is TRBJ2-7, the V gene TRBV6-5, with D maybe TRBD1 (6 bases). The V end lost 6 bases, the J end lost 3 bases, and 15 bases lay between the germline ends. Germline values: CDR1 MNHEY, CDR2 SVGAGI. The CDR3 has 14 residues. CDR3 residues: CASRREQGFYEQYF. The CDR3 DNA reads as TGTGCCAGCAGACGGGAACAGGGCTTCTACGAGCAGTACTTC.

This rearrangement joins TRBV6-5 to TRBJ1-2; TRBD1 matches at 9 bases. The germline V gene has CDR1 MNHEY and CDR2 SVGAGI. The CDR3 consists of 15 residues. Trimming removed 7 bases from V and 8 bases from J; junction bases left unmatched: 14. The CDR3 DNA follows: TGTGCCAGCATCCCCACAGGGGGCCCGACTATGGGCTACACCTTC. The encoded protein is CASIPTGGPTMGYTF.

This clone has just a few counts. The chain uses TRBV11-2 and TRBJ2-5; the match to TRBD2 covers 8 bases. In germline, CDR1 is SGHAT, CDR2 FQNNGV. The CDR3 consists of 15 residues. The V gene end was trimmed by 1 base and the J gene end by 2 bases; junction bases not matched to a gene: 3. In DNA, the CDR3 is TGTGCCAGCAGCTTAGCGGGAGGGCCGCAAGAGACCCAGTACTTC. Translated: CASSLAGGPQETQYF.

The J gene is TRBJ2-7, the V gene TRBV18; the match to TRBD1 covers 8 bases. Germline lookup yields CDR1 KGHSH and CDR2 LQKENI. This CDR3 is built from 14 residues. V lost 4 bases, J lost 4 bases, and 6 bases stayed unmatched. DNA of the CDR3: TGTGCCAGCTCACTGACAGGGGCGATTTACGAGCAGTACTTC. Its protein product is CASSLTGAIYEQYF.

CDR3 nucleotides: TGTGCCAGCAGCTTAAGACCCCAGGATCAGCCCCAGCATTTT. As protein: CASSLRPQDQPQHF. The rearrangement joins TRBV7-2 to TRBJ1-5; D gene uncertain. Trimming stripped 2 bases from V and 5 bases from J, with 10 bases between. Per the germline V gene, CDR1 is SGHTA and CDR2 is FQGNSA. The CDR3 sequence is 14 residues long. Based on the CDR3 plus reference TRBV7-2 and TRBJ1-5, the full variable domain is GAGVSQSPSNKVTEKGKDVELRCDPISGHTALYWYRQSLGQGLEFLIYFQGNSAPDKSGLPSDRFSAERTGGSVSTLTIQRTQQEDSAVYLCASSLRPQDQPQHFGDGTRLSIL.

This clone was detected once. The CDR3 region has the DNA TGTGCCAGCAGTTGGGGGACTAGCGGGGGTTTGGATACGCAGTATTTT. It codes for CASSWGTSGGLDTQYF. The genes are TRBV6-2 or TRBV6-3 and TRBJ2-3, with 14 bases aligning to TRBD2. CDR3 length equals 16 residues. V lost 4 bases and J lost 6; bases outside the gene matches: 6. Germline CDR1 reads MNHEY; CDR2 reads SVGEGT.

The CDR3 sequence is CASSNRDNLRKTQYF. In DNA, the CDR3 is TGTGCCAGCAGCAACCGGGACAACTTAAGAAAGACCCAGTACTTC. V gene TRBV11-2 combines with J gene TRBJ2-5; possible D gene TRBD1, 6 bases. Germline assignment: CDR1 SGHAT and CDR2 FQNNGV. The V end lost 5 bases, the J end lost 6 bases, and 19 bases lay between the germline ends. This CDR3 contains 15 residues.

This clone has a single count. The rearrangement joins TRBV3-1 (or the pseudogene TRBV3-2) to TRBJ2-5, with 8 bases aligning to TRBD1. The junction had 11 bases not matched to a gene; V was cut back by 4 bases and J by 4 bases. This CDR3 comprises 16 residues. Germline-derived CDR1 and CDR2 are LGHDT and YNNKEL (reference sequence). CDR3 sequence (DNA): TGTGCCAGCAGCCTTGGGACAGGCCGGATGGGAGAGACCCAGTACTTC. Protein: CASSLGTGRMGETQYF.

This clone was counted a single time. The genes are TRBV28 and TRBJ1-4, with D possibly TRBD1 on 6 matching bases. The V end was cut by 5 bases, the J end by 7 bases, with 14 bases between. Looked up from germline, CDR1 is MDHEN and CDR2 is SYDVKM. The CDR3 spans 14 residues. The CDR3 loop is CASSTGGGGEKLFF. CDR3 sequence (DNA): TGTGCCAGCAGTACGGGTGGGGGCGGTGAAAAACTGTTTTTT. The whole variable domain, filled in from reference TRBV28 and TRBJ1-4, reads DVKVTQSSRYLVKRTGEKVFLECVQDMDHENMFWYRQDPGLGLRLIYFSYDVKMKEKGDIPEGYSVSREKKERFSLILESASTNQTSMYLCASSTGGGGEKLFFGSGTQLSVL.

The V and J genes are TRBV11-1 and TRBJ2-1; D might be TRBD2 (5 bases). The CDR3 contains 13 residues. Trimming cost V 6 bases and J 0 bases, with 6 bases left between them. Germline V lookup: CDR1 SGHAT, CDR2 FQDESV (reference sequence). CDR3 amino acids: CASRRDSYNEQFF. CDR3 nucleotide sequence: TGTGCCAGCAGACGGGACTCCTACAATGAGCAGTTCTTC.

The rearrangement links TRBV5-6 to TRBJ1-4; D gene unclear. The ends were cut back, 1 base at V and 0 bases at J, with 7 bases in the middle. There are 15 residues in the CDR3. The germline gives CDR1 SGHDT, CDR2 YYEEEE. The CDR3 region is CASSLLRATNEKLFF. CDR3 DNA sequence: TGTGCCAGCAGCTTGCTCCGCGCAACTAATGAAAAACTGTTTTTT.

This clone was detected once. The chain carries TRBV11-2 and TRBJ2-3; 8 bases are shared with TRBD1. The germline CDR1 and CDR2 sequences are SGHAT and FQNNGV. The CDR3 length is 13 residues. The ends lost 5 bases at V and 6 bases at J; junction bases unmatched: 4. The CDR3 sequence: CASSPGGRDTQYF. CDR3 DNA sequence: TGTGCCAGCAGCCCAGGGGGCCGGGATACGCAGTATTTT.

J is TRBJ2-7 and V is TRBV24-1; 14 positions agree with TRBD2. Germline CDR1 KGHDR, CDR2 SFDVKD. V was pared by 9 bases and J by 1 base, with 7 bases of the junction left unmatched. This CDR3 region has 16 residues. The DNA of the CDR3 is TGTGCCACCGCCGGGGGGACTAGCGGGGGATCCTACGAGCAGTACTTC. This gives the protein CATAGGTSGGSYEQYF.

CDR3 nucleotide sequence: TGTGCCAGCAGTGAAATAACAGGGCGTGCGGCCCTCCACTTT. This translates into CASSEITGRAALHF. The chain has TRBV6-1 and TRBJ1-6; weak D call: TRBD1 (6 bases). Germline CDR1 reads MNHNS; CDR2 reads SASEGT. The CDR3 consists of 14 residues. With 2 bases removed from V and 14 bases from J, the gap between germline ends came to 16 bases.

This rearrangement joins TRBV11-2 to TRBJ2-2, with 15 bases aligning to TRBD2. The junction had 8 bases not matched to a gene; V was cut back by 5 bases and J by 7 bases. CDR3 size: 17 residues. Germline CDR1 and CDR2: SGHAT and FQNNGV. This CDR3 reads CASSPGLAGGHNGELFF. CDR3 nucleotide sequence: TGTGCCAGCAGCCCCGGACTAGCGGGGGGGCATAACGGGGAGCTGTTTTTT.

This chain joins TRBV7-9 and TRBJ2-1, with 8 bases fitting TRBD1. The CDR3 extends over 16 amino acids. From germline, CDR1 is SEHNR and CDR2 FQNEAQ (reference sequence). After removal of 1 base from V and 2 bases from J, the junction contained 4 bases not matched to a gene. The CDR3 loop is CASSLGQGMTYNEQFF. The CDR3 DNA reads TGTGCCAGCAGCTTAGGACAGGGGATGACCTACAATGAGCAGTTCTTC.

This chain joins TRBV5-1 and TRBJ1-2; TRBD1 might be the D (5 bases). This CDR3 has 13 residues. CDR1 is SGHRS, CDR2 YFSETQ, per germline. V was cut by 4 bases and J by 1 base, with 8 bases left in between. In nucleotides, the CDR3 is TGCGCCAGCAGCCCGACAGATAACTATGGCTACACCTTC. Protein product: CASSPTDNYGYTF.

The chain is built from TRBV24-1 and TRBJ2-3; possible D gene TRBD2, 7 bases. With 9 bases removed from V and 0 bases from J, the gap between germline ends came to 15 bases. The CDR3 loop spans 15 amino acids. Germline CDR1 reads KGHDR; CDR2 reads SFDVKD. CDR3 in amino acids: CATGTSGDSTDTQYF. As DNA, the CDR3 is TGTGCCACCGGGACAAGCGGGGATAGCACAGATACGCAGTATTTT.

This clone turned up a few times. The same CDR3 arises from other DNA sequences in this sample as well. The V gene is TRBV30, the J gene TRBJ1-5; tentative D call: TRBD1 (5 bases). Germline assignment: CDR1 GTSNPN and CDR2 SVGIG (reference sequence). The CDR3 sequence is 13 residues long. Trimming took off 2 bases at V and 6 bases at J, with 11 bases between the two ends. In DNA form, the CDR3 reads TGTGCCTGGAGTCCTAAGGGGTCTCAGCCCCAGCATTTT. It is translated as CAWSPKGSQPQHF.

The chain couples TRBV5-1 to TRBJ1-3; a weak D match, TRBD1 (5 bases). Germline lookup yields CDR1 SGHRS and CDR2 YFSETQ. V lost 0 bases to trimming and J lost 4 bases, with 11 bases between them. This CDR3 is 15 amino acids long. The CDR3: CASSLARGTGNTIYF. CDR3 bases: TGCGCCAGCAGCTTGGCAAGGGGTACGGGAAACACCATATATTTT.

There are a few counts of this clone. The CDR3 nucleotides read TGTGCCAGCAGCCAACTCGACAGACTCTATGGCTACACCTTC. Amino acid sequence: CASSQLDRLYGYTF. V gene TRBV3-1 (or the pseudogene TRBV3-2) combines with J gene TRBJ1-2, with D possibly TRBD1 on 5 matching bases. V shed 2 bases and J shed 4 bases, with 11 bases lying between them. The V gene's germline CDR1 is LGHDT and CDR2 YNNKEL (reference sequence). The CDR3 is 14 amino acids.

The V gene is TRBV18, the J gene TRBJ1-1, with TRBD1 matching 8 bases. The V and J ends lost 6 bases and 0 bases, in that order; junction bases with no gene match: 9. Germline CDR1 KGHSH, CDR2 LQKENI. The CDR3 has 16 amino acids. The CDR3 DNA is TGTGCCAGCTCTCTCCAGGACAGGGTTATGAACACTGAAGCTTTCTTT. Its protein is CASSLQDRVMNTEAFF.

The chain employs TRBV6-6 and TRBJ2-7, with a possible D match to TRBD1 (7 bases). The CDR3 runs 13 residues. CDR1 and CDR2 (germline): MNHNY, SVGAGI (reference sequence). Trimming removed 6 bases at V and 3 bases at J, with 12 bases between. The CDR3 spells CASRPQGGYEQYF. The CDR3 region has the DNA TGTGCCAGCAGGCCTCAGGGGGGCTACGAGCAGTACTTC.

The table lists this clone with a few counts. The V call is TRBV21-1, the J call TRBJ1-2; TRBD1 was called by the table and not checked on the DNA. TRBV21-1 is a listed pseudogene. The length of the CDR3 is 17 residues. The CDR3: CASSKALTRDRVGGYTF. CDR3 DNA: TGTGCCAGCAGCAAAGCCTTAACCCGGGACAGGGTCGGTGGCTACACCTTC.

The rearrangement uses TRBV5-4 and TRBJ2-2; TRBD2 aligns across 7 bases. The CDR3 is made up of 15 amino acids. The J segment lost 5 bases and the V segment lost 6 bases, leaving 10 bases of the junction unmatched. The germline V gene has CDR1 SGHNT and CDR2 YYREEE (reference sequence). CDR3: CASTTTGGRTGELFF. CDR3 DNA sequence: TGTGCCAGCACCACCACGGGGGGACGTACCGGGGAGCTGTTTTTT.

The chain is built from TRBV28 and TRBJ2-7; D gene unclear. The V end was cut by 10 bases, the J end by 2 bases, with 12 bases between. CDR3 length: 12 residues. Looked up from germline, CDR1 is MDHEN and CDR2 is SYDVKM. The CDR3 DNA is TGTGCCACCCTGACATCTACCTACGAGCAGTACTTC. Translating it yields CATLTSTYEQYF.

This clone was recorded only once. The CDR3 nucleotides are TGTGCCAGCAGCTTAGTTGTGACCCAGGAGGATGAGCAGTTCTTC. Its protein product is CASSLVVTQEDEQFF. The rearrangement uses TRBV7-6 and TRBJ2-1; D is perhaps TRBD2 (5 bases). Germline CDR1 and CDR2: SGHVS and FNYEAQ. V was clipped by 1 base and J by 8 bases, with 15 bases between them. CDR3 length: 15 residues. Full variable domain (outside the CDR3, taken from reference TRBV7-6 and TRBJ2-1): GAGVSQSPRYKVTKRGQDVALRCDPISGHVSLYWYRQALGQGPEFLTYFNYEAQQDKSGLPNDRFSAERPEGSISTLTIQRTEQRDSAMYRCASSLVVTQEDEQFFGPGTRLTVL.

The chain has TRBV5-1 and TRBJ2-7, with 14 bases identical to TRBD2. This CDR3 has 17 residues. Per the germline V gene, CDR1 is SGHRS and CDR2 is YFSETQ. J was trimmed by 4 bases and V by 1 base; bases with no gene match: 7. CDR3 DNA: TGCGCCAGCAGCTTGTCTACGACTAGCGGGGGGGAGTACGAGCAGTACTTC. Translating gives CASSLSTTSGGEYEQYF.

In its sample, this clone was seen many times. The rearrangement uses TRBV11-2 and TRBJ2-5, with no clear D. Per the germline V gene, CDR1 is SGHAT and CDR2 is FQNNGV. The CDR3 sequence is 12 residues long. Trimming stripped 2 bases from V and 5 bases from J, with 6 bases between. This chain's CDR3 is CASSLPPETQYF. The CDR3 coding sequence is TGTGCCAGCAGCTTACCCCCGGAGACCCAGTACTTC.